Following are 6 T cell receptor beta chains from one sample sequenced in a study of cytomegalovirus exposure and HLA in healthy donors. Researchers ran the PCR with 60 Vbeta and 13 Jbeta primers. The method was immunoSEQ multiplex PCR; TCRdb's version includes in-frame clones alone and lacks a portion of them. The sample lists about 160,000 clones, 70% to 90% seen once, with approximately 2% in the top ten. Sample: PBMCs. These receptors all come from a woman younger than 30 in good health and CMV-seronegative.

This clone has more than one count but fewer than ten. This chain connects TRBV5-6 to TRBJ1-5, with TRBD1 as a possible D gene (6 bases). The CDR3 is 15 residues long. The germline V gene encodes CDR1 SGHDT and CDR2 YYEEEE. Trimming took 4 bases from V and 5 from J, leaving 16 bases between them. CDR3 sequence reads: CASSRGGSADQPQHF. CDR3 nucleotides: TGTGCCAGCAGCCGAGGGGGATCAGCAGATCAGCCCCAGCATTTT.

The rearrangement links TRBV13 to TRBJ1-5; a possible D gene is TRBD1 (5 bases). V was cut by 0 bases and J by 0 bases, with 6 bases left in between. The V gene's germline CDR1 is PRHDT and CDR2 FYEKMQ (reference sequence). CDR3 length: 15 residues. The CDR3 reads CASSLGGDSNQPQHF. The CDR3 DNA reads as TGTGCCAGCAGCTTAGGAGGGGATAGCAATCAGCCCCAGCATTTT.

The chain has TRBV4-1 and TRBJ2-5; D might be TRBD2 (6 bases). The V end was cut by 5 bases, the J end by 1 base, with 17 bases between. Per germline, CDR1 MGHRA and CDR2 YSYEKL. The CDR3 is 16 residues long. The CDR3 region is CASSTPGLGSQETQYF. The DNA of the CDR3 is TGCGCCAGCAGCACCCCGGGACTCGGGAGCCAAGAGACCCAGTACTTC.

The chain joins TRBV2 to TRBJ1-1; D remains ambiguous. V lost 0 bases and J 6 bases, leaving 5 bases between the germline ends. The CDR3 contains 12 residues. Germline values: CDR1 SNHLY, CDR2 FYNNEI. DNA of the CDR3: TGTGCCAGCAGTGAAGCGCGAGCTGAAGCTTTCTTT. Residues: CASSEARAEAFF.

This sequence joins TRBV2 and TRBJ1-5; 8 bases are a match to TRBD1. V lost 6 bases to trimming and J lost 11 bases; unmatched junction nucleotides: 6. CDR1 is SNHLY and CDR2 is FYNNEI in the germline V gene. The CDR3 has 12 residues. The DNA for the CDR3 is TGTGCCAGCAGCCGGACAGGGAGGACCCAGCATTTT. It specifies CASSRTGRTQHF. The full variable domain, its missing parts supplied by reference TRBV2 and TRBJ1-5, is EPEVTQTPSHQVTQMGQEVILRCVPISNHLYFYWYRQILGQKVEFLVSFYNNEISEKSEIFDDQFSVERPDGSNFTLKIRSTKLEDSAMYFCASSRTGRTQHFGDGTRLSIL.

The chain employs TRBV6-5 and TRBJ2-1; 7 nucleotides align to TRBD2. The CDR3 length is 15 residues. Germline assignment: CDR1 MNHEY and CDR2 SVGAGI. With 6 bases clipped from V and 2 bases from J, the junction kept 7 bases outside the gene matches. The DNA of the CDR3 is TGTGCCAGCAGCCGAAGCGGGAATCCCTACAATGAGCAGTTCTTC. Translated, it gives CASSRSGNPYNEQFF.